The TCR beta chain described here comes from a study of radiation and T cells in renal cell carcinoma. Time point indicated: baseline pretreatment blood. Treatment here: 15 Gy SBRT to primary tumor, nephrectomy 4 weeks later. The V gene's germline CDR1 is SNHLY and CDR2 FYNNEI. CDR3 size: 15 residues. The ends lost 6 bases at V and 2 bases at J; junction bases unmatched: 1. Profiling relied on immunoSEQ multiplex PCR, and the TCRdb table lists in-frame clones only, not all of them. The sample holds some 100,000 clones, 82% seen once. V usage is TRBV2 and J usage is TRBJ2-7; the match to TRBD2 covers 16 bases. Sequenced material: blood, taken from a patient whose treatment included radiotherapy and nephrectomy. This sequence was found in a man aged 55 to 70 with renal cell carcinoma. Written as DNA, the CDR3 is TGTGCCAGCAGGGGGACTAGCGGGAGGGCCTACGAGCAGTACTTC. This codes for CASRGTSGRAYEQYF.